The following is a TCR beta chain sequence with its context. What antigen it recognizes has not been identified. Base qualities are missing; no much larger clone stands one base away. Whole blood was collected in K2EDTA tubes by collaborating institutions according to the institutions' own protocols. For TCRbeta analysis, collaborator samples were shipped as frozen whole blood, as isolated PBMCs, or as DNA extracted from either sample type. The data were taken from a study of blood T cell repertoires in COVID-19 (dated by TCRdb to the early 2020s). Concerning the study at large: Collaborator samples came from the United States, Italy and Spain and covered acute and convalescent phases of COVID-19. The material from the prospective study consisted of cDNA or gDNA derived from T cells, B-cell-depleted T cells, or PBMCs. Deeply sampled blood TCRbeta repertoires from subjects exposed to, actively infected with, or recovered from COVID-19 were included in the dataset. A freely available public database, intended as a resource for researchers studying the immune response to SARS-CoV-2, is where the repertoires were released. Samples came from the ongoing ImmuneRACE study (first 160 participants) plus 1,254 subjects from 6 global collaborators. The sample metadata nearly always contained a de-identified subject ID, COVID-19 status, age in years and sex. Where available, HLA class I and class II types were taken from metadata supplied by the sample provider and were not determined by assay-based typing.

TCRbeta CDR3 regions were amplified from genomic DNA using the immunoSEQ Assay, a bias-controlled multiplex PCR. The authors' pipeline ran thus. The number of nucleated cells in each sample was estimated from the amplification of reference gene primers within the assay. To quantify the absolute abundance of each unique TCRbeta CDR3 rearrangement, sequence reads were collapsed and filtered. Productive Simpson clonality was computed per sample as the square root of Simpson's diversity index over productive rearrangements. TCRdb mirrors the immuneACCESS table, restricted to in-frame sequences. Some clones are absent from its copies; in checked studies, under half trace to an unresolved V gene, and the reason for the others is unknown. Clonal size and the V and J genes are those of that table, whereas D and trimming came from the DNA. The sample table contains roughly 230,000 clones; only one count was recorded for roughly 90% of them. The ten largest clones add up to 0.65% to 0.8% of the sample.

Study-level results and caveats: The amount of clinical and demographic metadata varied by source and participant and was provided uncurated.

Including the terminal cysteine and phenylalanine, the CDR3 comprises 14 residues. The entry retains the CDR3 DNA only, 42 bases that are in frame from base 1. In the germline V gene, CDR1 corresponds to SNHLY and CDR2 to FYNNEI. V loses 8 bases at its end and J loses 2 bases; junction bases beyond the gene matches: 8. The clonotype was recovered from a human donor in a cohort sampled during active COVID-19. The sequence joins TRBV2 to TRBJ2-7, with 8 central nucleotides matching TRBD1. Sequencing input: peripheral blood. The CDR3 here reads CASGYTGQAYEQYF. The DNA sequence is as follows: TGTGCCAGCGGCTACACGGGACAGGCCTACGAGCAGTACTTC.